The table lists the clone carrying this TCR beta chain with many counts. The data were taken from a study of blood T cell repertoires in COVID-19. Overall study: From the United States, Italy and Spain came samples of acute and convalescent COVID-19. The cDNA or gDNA used as material had been derived from T cells, B-cell-depleted T cells, or PBMCs.

Trimming took 6 bases from V and 6 from J, leaving 12 bases between them. The CDR3 runs to 13 residues. From germline, CDR1 is SGHTA and CDR2 FQGTGA. As originally analysed: Estimated nucleated cell counts came from reference gene primer amplification. Profiling relied on immunoSEQ multiplex PCR, and the TCRdb table lists in-frame clones only, not all of them. That table supplies the V and J calls and clone size; D and trimming were determined from the DNA. The sample comprises hundreds of thousands of clones, 70% to 90% of which are singletons, and approximately 12% rests with the top ten. Input material: peripheral blood. V usage is TRBV7-3 and J usage is TRBJ2-1, with D possibly matching TRBD2 (5 bases). This TCR derives from a woman aged 18-30 years who had recovered from COVID-19. CDR3 loop: CASRSGSGNEQFF. The CDR3 DNA reads TGTGCCAGCAGAAGTGGGAGCGGCAATGAGCAGTTCTTC. Variable domain in full (rest from reference TRBV7-3 and TRBJ2-1): GAGVSQTPSNKVTEKGKYVELRCDPISGHTALYWYRQSLGQGPEFLIYFQGTGAADDSGLPNDRFFAVRPEGSVSTLKIQRTERGDSAVYLCASRSGSGNEQFFGPGTRLTVL.